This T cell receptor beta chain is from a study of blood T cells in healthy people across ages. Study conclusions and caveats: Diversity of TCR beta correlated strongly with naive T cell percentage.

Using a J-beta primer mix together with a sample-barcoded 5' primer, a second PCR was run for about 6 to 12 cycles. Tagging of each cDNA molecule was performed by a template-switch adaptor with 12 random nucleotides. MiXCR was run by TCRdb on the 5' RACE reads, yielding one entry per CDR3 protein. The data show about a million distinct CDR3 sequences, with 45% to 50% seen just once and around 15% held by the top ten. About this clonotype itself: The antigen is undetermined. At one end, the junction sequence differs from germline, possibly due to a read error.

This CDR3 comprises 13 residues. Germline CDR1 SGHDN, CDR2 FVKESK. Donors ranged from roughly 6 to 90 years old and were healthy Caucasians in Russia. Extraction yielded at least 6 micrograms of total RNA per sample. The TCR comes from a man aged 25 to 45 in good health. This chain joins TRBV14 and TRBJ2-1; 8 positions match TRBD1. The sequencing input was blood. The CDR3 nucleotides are TGTGCCAACAGCCAGTTCGACAGGGGTAGGAAGTTCTTC. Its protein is CANSQFDRGRKFF.